What follows describes a single T cell receptor (beta chain). Its antigen remains unidentified. The sample originates from a study of T cells in Graves' hyperthyroidism and ophthalmopathy. Study-level results: Ophthalmopathy stood apart from stable hyperthyroidism in a 13 V-J model.

There were TCR beta CDR3 regions amplified from RNA transcripts. HTBI primers drove first-round RT-PCR of the TCR CDR3. TCRdb reprocessed the multiplex PCR reads via MiXCR and lists one record per CDR3 protein. Among about 520,000 distinct CDR3 sequences, roughly 20% were seen once, and the ten largest hold approximately 26%. The CDR3 covers 13 residues. V lost 3 bases to trimming and J lost 5 bases, with 10 bases between them. Germline CDR1 is MDHEN and CDR2 is SYDVKM. The sequenced sample consisted of blood. The origin of this receptor is a man aged 18-30 years with Graves' hyperthyroidism. The J gene is TRBJ1-2, the V gene TRBV28, with D possibly matching TRBD1 (5 bases). CDR3 DNA: TGTGCCAGCAGTTTTAAGGGGCGTTATGGCTACACCTTC. Protein product: CASSFKGRYGYTF.